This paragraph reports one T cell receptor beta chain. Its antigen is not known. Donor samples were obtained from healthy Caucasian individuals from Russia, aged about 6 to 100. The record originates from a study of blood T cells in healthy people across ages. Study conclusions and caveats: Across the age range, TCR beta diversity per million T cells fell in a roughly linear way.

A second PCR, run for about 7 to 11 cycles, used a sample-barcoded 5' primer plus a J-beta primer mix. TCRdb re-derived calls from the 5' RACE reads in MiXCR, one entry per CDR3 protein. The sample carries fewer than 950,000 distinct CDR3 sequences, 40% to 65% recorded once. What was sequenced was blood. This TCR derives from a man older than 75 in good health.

As DNA, the CDR3 is TGTGCCAGCAGTGTAGTGGGGCTAGGTCGTGAGCAGTTCTTC. Protein sequence: CASSVVGLGREQFF. J is TRBJ2-1 and V is TRBV12-3 or TRBV12-4; TRBD1 might be the D (5 bases). CDR3 length: 14 residues. Between the trimmed V and J ends, which lost 5 bases and 9 bases, there was a span of 17 bases.